The 27 T cell receptor beta chains below were found in one sample sequenced in a study of CD8 T cells in Susac syndrome. The RNA, about 0.5 to 1 ug, was put through reverse transcription using random hexamers. TCRdb ran MiXCR on the immunoSEQ multiplex PCR reads and lists one entry per CDR3 protein. This sample yields under 200,000 distinct CDR3 sequences, of which 85% to 95% are seen a single time; around 0.1% belongs to the top ten. Specimen: CD4+ T cells from PBMCs. These receptors all come from a human donor in good health.

The chain carries TRBV19 and TRBJ1-2, with D perhaps TRBD1 (6 bases). This CDR3 has 12 amino acids. V gave up 4 bases and J gave up 6 bases, with 9 bases separating them. Germline V CDR1 and CDR2: LNHDA, SQIVND (reference sequence). CDR3 nucleotides: TGTGCCAGTAGTAACCGACAGGATGGCTACACCTTC. This sequence encodes CASSNRQDGYTF.

This clonotype has more than one count but fewer than ten. V gene TRBV29-1 combines with J gene TRBJ1-2; unclear D gene. Trimming shortened V by 7 bases and J by 4 bases, and 13 bases separated the two germline ends. The CDR3 has 12 amino acids. Germline V gives CDR1 SQVTM, CDR2 ANQGSEA. As DNA, the CDR3 is TGCAGCGGACAATCTGGCGCCTATGGCTACACCTTC. Amino acids: CSGQSGAYGYTF.

This sequence joins TRBV3-1 and TRBJ2-7; 8 bases match TRBD2. CDR1 is LGHDT and CDR2 is YNNKEL in the germline V gene (reference sequence). V trimming: 3 bases; J trimming: 2 bases; junction bases outside the gene matches: 6. CDR3 length equals 15 residues. The CDR3 protein is CASSQAAGGTYEQYV. The CDR3 DNA sequence: TGTGCCAGCAGCCAGGCCGCGGGAGGAACCTACGAGCAGTACGTC.

J is TRBJ2-7 and V is TRBV20-1, with 7 bases matching TRBD1. J gave up 5 bases and V 1 base, and 8 bases lay outside the gene matches. This CDR3 has 14 amino acids. The germline V gene has CDR1 DFQATT and CDR2 SNEGSKA (reference sequence). The CDR3 DNA reads TGCAGTGCTAGAGGTGAGACAGGGCTTAACGAGCAGTACTTC. Residues: CSARGETGLNEQYF.

V is TRBV3-1 and J is TRBJ2-3, with D possibly being TRBD1 or TRBD2 (6 bases each). Germline values: CDR1 LGHDT, CDR2 YNNKEL (reference sequence). The V and J ends lost 6 bases and 5 bases respectively, with 18 bases between them. The CDR3 is made up of 15 amino acids. The CDR3 sequence: CASSRRGGRVDTQYF. CDR3 DNA sequence: TGTGCCAGCAGTCGCCGTGGGGGGCGGGTAGATACGCAGTATTTT.

The rearrangement links TRBV5-1 to TRBJ2-6; possibly TRBD2 for D (7 bases). Trimming cost V 1 base and J 0 bases, with 17 bases left between them. The CDR3 is 19 residues long. Germline CDR1 SGHRS, CDR2 YFSETQ. Here the CDR3 reads CASSLSPGGAGSGANVLTF. The CDR3 DNA is TGCGCCAGCAGCTTGAGTCCGGGGGGCGCGGGCTCTGGGGCCAACGTCCTGACTTTC.

This chain links TRBV19 with TRBJ2-7; 7 bases map to TRBD1. The trim removed 6 bases at V and 5 bases at J, leaving 7 bases unmatched. Germline CDR1 is LNHDA and CDR2 is SQIVND (reference sequence). There are 13 residues in the CDR3. The CDR3, as DNA: TGTGCCAGTAGCAGAACAGGGGACCACGAGCAGTACTTC. It specifies CASSRTGDHEQYF.

This clonotype has just one count. Here the CDR3 DNA reads TGTGCCAGCAGTTACAAGAGGGATTCCGGAAAACTGTTTTTT. Encoded protein: CASSYKRDSGKLFF. The chain recombines TRBV6-5 with TRBJ1-4; D is uncertain. The CDR3 runs 14 residues. Trimming removed 2 bases from V and 10 bases from J, with 14 bases in between. Germline CDR1 and CDR2: MNHEY and SVGAGI.

The rearrangement uses TRBV6-6 and TRBJ1-1; D is unresolved. The germline CDR1 and CDR2 sequences are MNHNY and SVGAGI (reference sequence). CDR3 size: 14 residues. Trimming stripped 5 bases from V and 4 bases from J, with 14 bases between. The CDR3 is CASSTPEGVTEAFF. The CDR3 nucleotides are TGTGCCAGCAGTACCCCGGAGGGTGTCACTGAAGCTTTCTTT.

The chain couples TRBV4-3 to TRBJ2-3; D might be TRBD1 or TRBD2, each matching 5 bases. Germline loops: CDR1 LGHNA, CDR2 YSLEER. This CDR3 spans 15 amino acids. Trimming took off 3 bases at V and 2 bases at J, with 12 bases between the two ends. As DNA, the CDR3 is TGCGCCAGCAGCCAGTTGGGACCGGCCACAGATACGCAGTATTTT. This codes for CASSQLGPATDTQYF.

The chain recombines TRBV7-3 with TRBJ2-5; a weak D match, TRBD2 (6 bases). Trimming shortened V by 5 bases and J by 0 bases, and 13 bases separated the two germline ends. The length of the CDR3 is 15 residues. Germline lookup yields CDR1 SGHTA and CDR2 FQGTGA. In nucleotides, the CDR3 is TGTGCCAGCAGCCCCTCCGGGACTTACCAAGAGACCCAGTACTTC. Its translation is CASSPSGTYQETQYF.

The genes are TRBV5-1 and TRBJ2-1; possibly TRBD2 for D (5 bases). The germline CDR1 and CDR2 sequences are SGHRS and YFSETQ. CDR3 length equals 15 residues. The V end lost 5 bases, the J end lost 0 bases, and 12 bases lay between the germline ends. CDR3 loop: CASRTRDSSYNEQFF. The DNA for the CDR3 is TGCGCCAGCAGGACCCGGGATTCCTCCTACAATGAGCAGTTCTTC.

This chain joins TRBV2 and TRBJ2-7; 7 bases fit TRBD2. CDR1 and CDR2 (germline): SNHLY, FYNNEI. The CDR3 is 11 amino acids. V trimming: 2 bases; J trimming: 9 bases; junction bases outside the gene matches: 1. The CDR3 DNA follows: TGTGCCAGCAGTGAATTAGCGGGGCAGTACTTC. Protein: CASSELAGQYF.

The V and J genes are TRBV15 and TRBJ2-2, with 8 bases lining up with TRBD1. V shed 3 bases, J shed 6 bases, and the junction held 6 bases outside the gene matches. The CDR3 has 15 residues. Germline CDR1 LNHNV, CDR2 YYDKDF (reference sequence). The CDR3 region has the DNA TGTGCCACCAGCAGGGATAAGACAGGGGCCGGGGAGCTGTTTTTT. Residues: CATSRDKTGAGELFF.

The genes are TRBV3-1 and TRBJ1-3, with D unclear. This CDR3 is built from 14 residues. Trimming stripped 0 bases from V and 3 bases from J, with 6 bases between. Per the germline V gene, CDR1 is LGHDT and CDR2 is YNNKEL (reference sequence). CDR3 nucleotide sequence: TGTGCCAGCAGCCAAGAATCCGTTGGAAACACCATATATTTT. It yields the protein CASSQESVGNTIYF.

The CDR3, as DNA: TGTGCCAGCTCACCCTTCTTTACTAGCGGGGGTTACAATGAGCAGTTCTTC. Residues: CASSPFFTSGGYNEQFF. The chain combines TRBV18 with TRBJ2-1; 11 nucleotides line up with TRBD2. The length of the CDR3 is 17 residues. The germline V gene encodes CDR1 KGHSH and CDR2 LQKENI. V shed 3 bases and J 4 bases; nucleotides not matched to a gene: 8.

The rearrangement links TRBV5-1 to TRBJ1-4; D is unclear. The CDR3 has 15 residues. Germline V lookup: CDR1 SGHRS, CDR2 YFSETQ. The germline V and J ends were trimmed by 0 bases and 3 bases, with 9 bases remaining between them. DNA for the CDR3: TGCGCCAGCAGCTTGGGTGAGAGAGCTAATGAAAAACTGTTTTTT. Translating gives CASSLGERANEKLFF. Complete variable domain (other parts from reference TRBV5-1 and TRBJ1-4): KAGVTQTPRYLIKTRGQQVTLSCSPISGHRSVSWYQQTPGQGLQFLFEYFSETQRNKGNFPGRFSGRQFSNSRSEMNVSTLELGDSALYLCASSLGERANEKLFFGSGTQLSVL.

This clonotype came up once. CDR3 amino acids: CASSLSGVAKSYTEAFF. DNA for the CDR3: TGTGCCAGCAGCTTATCGGGGGTGGCAAAGAGTTACACTGAAGCTTTCTTT. This sequence joins TRBV7-9 and TRBJ1-1; possibly TRBD1 for D (5 bases). The CDR3 runs to 17 residues. The V gene's germline CDR1 is SEHNR and CDR2 FQNEAQ (reference sequence). V dropped 2 bases and J dropped 3 bases, with 19 bases sitting between them.

The V call is TRBV28, the J call TRBJ1-5; weak D call: TRBD1 (5 bases). Trimming shortened V by 1 base and J by 6 bases, and 10 bases separated the two germline ends. CDR3 length: 14 amino acids. Germline CDR1 is MDHEN and CDR2 is SYDVKM. The DNA of the CDR3 is TGTGCCAGCAGTTTATTGGGAAGGGGTCAGCCCCAGCATTTT. Encoded protein: CASSLLGRGQPQHF.

The chain recombines TRBV7-9 with TRBJ1-6; D gene uncertain. CDR1 and CDR2 (germline): SEHNR, FQNEAQ (reference sequence). The V end was cut by 1 base, the J end by 9 bases, with 10 bases between. There are 14 residues in the CDR3. This chain's CDR3 is CASSLESRGSPLHF. The CDR3 nucleotides read TGTGCCAGCAGCTTAGAATCAAGAGGTTCACCCCTCCACTTT.

The chain carries TRBV25-1 and TRBJ2-2; D is uncertain. Germline V CDR1 and CDR2: MGHDK, SYGVNS. V shed 5 bases and J shed 6 bases, with 10 bases lying between them. This CDR3 spans 13 amino acids. The CDR3 region is CASSPPGAGELFF. DNA for the CDR3: TGTGCCAGCAGTCCCCCCGGAGCCGGGGAGCTGTTTTTT.

J is TRBJ2-3 and V is TRBV29-1; the match to TRBD2 covers 15 bases. CDR3 length: 16 residues. The trim removed 5 bases at V and 1 base at J, leaving 4 bases unmatched. Looked up from germline, CDR1 is SQVTM and CDR2 is ANQGSEA. The CDR3 protein is CSVLGLAGGRTDTQYF. CDR3 DNA: TGCAGCGTTTTGGGACTAGCGGGGGGCCGCACAGATACGCAGTATTTT.

The rearrangement links TRBV7-9 to TRBJ1-1; D perhaps matches TRBD1 (5 bases). The CDR3 totals 13 residues. CDR1 and CDR2 from the germline V gene are SEHNR and FQNEAQ (reference sequence). CDR3 in amino acids: CGIAGDGNTEAFF. DNA for the CDR3: TGTGGGATTGCGGGGGATGGCAACACTGAAGCTTTCTTT.

Only a few counts were recorded for this clonotype. CDR3 coding DNA: TGTGCCAGTAGCCTTCGGTACCAAGAGACCCAGTACTTC. Its translation: CASSLRYQETQYF. The chain uses TRBV19 and TRBJ2-5; D gene ambiguous. The germline gives CDR1 LNHDA, CDR2 SQIVND (reference sequence). V was clipped by 6 bases and J by 0 bases, with 8 bases between them. The CDR3 spans 13 residues.

The V call is TRBV7-2, the J call TRBJ1-5, with TRBD1 identical over 8 bases. Germline assignment: CDR1 SGHTA and CDR2 FQGNSA. CDR3 length: 15 amino acids. V shed 3 bases, J shed 1 base, and the junction held 2 bases outside the gene matches. The CDR3 loop reads CASSFDRGSNQPQHF. CDR3 in DNA: TGTGCCAGCAGCTTCGACAGGGGAAGCAATCAGCCCCAGCATTTT. The variable domain in full, with the rest retrieved from reference TRBV7-2 and TRBJ1-5, is GAGVSQSPSNKVTEKGKDVELRCDPISGHTALYWYRQSLGQGLEFLIYFQGNSAPDKSGLPSDRFSAERTGGSVSTLTIQRTQQEDSAVYLCASSFDRGSNQPQHFGDGTRLSIL.

The V call is TRBV15, the J call TRBJ2-4, with 9 bases that match TRBD2. Looked up from germline, CDR1 is LNHNV and CDR2 is YYDKDF (reference sequence). This CDR3 is built from 15 residues. V shed 2 bases and J 3 bases; nucleotides not matched to a gene: 2. For the CDR3, the DNA is TGTGCCACCAGCAGAAGGACTAGCGTCAAAAACATTCAGTACTTC. It yields the protein CATSRRTSVKNIQYF.

This chain links TRBV6-5 with TRBJ2-4; D unresolved. V gave up 4 bases and J gave up 0 bases, with 13 bases separating them. There are 16 residues in the CDR3. The germline CDR1 and CDR2 sequences are MNHEY and SVGAGI. The CDR3 nucleotides read TGTGCCAGCAGTTCAAAGCCAGGCTTAGCCAAAAACATTCAGTACTTC. This encodes CASSSKPGLAKNIQYF.